The sequence of this T cell receptor (beta chain) was determined in a study of CD8+ T cells in alopecia areata listed by TCRdb under 2018. Study-wide context: Treated patients were enrolled in an open-label pilot trial of oral tofacitinib at 5 to 10 mg twice daily for moderate-to-severe alopecia areata. Patients stayed on tofacitinib for 6 to 18 months and then had 6 months of follow-up off drug so that delayed response and recurrence could be assessed. To study T cell clonal expansion in alopecia areata, the researchers applied high-throughput TCRbeta sequencing to both the C3H/HeJ mouse model and human patients. In humans, TCRbeta sequencing was performed on scalp tissue and on sorted CD4+ and CD8+ peripheral blood T cells from healthy controls and from patients with patchy or totalis/universalis alopecia areata. Biopsies were taken from tofacitinib-treated patients at baseline and again at 4 and 24 weeks into treatment, and several of those patients also had a later scalp biopsy. Clonality in the scalp was compared among normal scalp (n=4), patchy alopecia areata scalp (n=8), and alopecia totalis/universalis scalp (n=8). The RNA source kit depended on sample type: the PAXgene miRNA kit for fixed scalp, the miRNeasy kit for PBMCs, and the RNeasy kit for mouse skin. TCRbeta CDR3 regions were amplified by immunoSEQ multiplex PCR with 35 Vbeta forward and 13 Jbeta reverse primers.

In the case of this clone: Its antigen is not yet known. There are no base qualities to consult, and no much larger clone falls within one base.

Libraries came from the immunoSEQ multiplex PCR assay. To provide template for TCR sequencing, every sample had RNA extracted and reverse transcribed into cDNA. First-strand cDNA was synthesized using SuperScript III with a 2:1 mix of oligo-dT and random hexamers. A synthetic immune receptor repertoire was used to assess amplification bias, and residual bias was removed computationally. The authors' pipeline ran thus. Raw reads were preprocessed to remove errors, and CDR3 was defined by IMGT conventions from the conserved cysteine to phenylalanine. Clonality was computed as 1 minus the Shannon entropy, with the entropy normalized by log2 of the number of productive unique TCRs. Whether each scalp clone was CD4 or CD8 was inferred by checking scalp TCRbeta sequences against the CD4 and CD8 repertoires from sorted blood. TCRdb's version of the immuneACCESS table is confined to in-frame rearrangements and falls short of the full clone set. An unresolved V gene accounts for under half of the shortfall where checked; the remainder is of unknown origin. Clone size and V and J calls were adopted from that table, with D and trimming inferred from the DNA. For this sample there are some 150,000 clones; around half appear just once. Roughly a fifth of the sample comes from the top ten.

Paper-wide results and their limitations: Shared TCR sequences between patients were less evident than in mice, which may be partly attributable to HLA diversity in the patient population. Compared with normal scalp, lesional scalp had higher clonality and more expanded CD8+ clones, particularly in alopecia totalis/universalis, a pattern that suggests antigenic drive. Unlike mouse skin, where gammadelta T cells dominate, normal human skin contains resident alphabeta T cells that get sequenced too, which complicates analysis of the scalp TCR repertoire.

Sample time point, as interpreted from the label and publication: baseline before oral tofacitinib. Lesional scalp punch biopsies and peripheral blood were collected from alopecia areata patients. After PBMCs were isolated by density centrifugation and stained for CD3, CD4 and CD8, a FACSAria was used to sort CD4+ and CD8+ T cells. The CDR3 runs 17 residues from the cysteine to the phenylalanine. Of all the DNA, just the CDR3 is kept, 51 bases in frame from base 1. Cut back by 3 bases and 8 bases, the V and J ends lie 22 bases apart. From a lookup of the germline V gene, CDR1 and CDR2 are MNHNS and SASEGT.

The receptor's source is a human donor with alopecia areata. This sample comprised CD8+ T cells sorted from blood, obtained at week 0. The rearrangement combines TRBV6-1 with TRBJ1-4; the D gene is possibly TRBD1, with 6 bases matching. In nucleotide form, the sequence is TGTGCCAGCAGTGAGTCGGCCGCAGGGGCGATAACCGAAAAACTGTTTTTT. It translates as CASSESAAGAITEKLFF.